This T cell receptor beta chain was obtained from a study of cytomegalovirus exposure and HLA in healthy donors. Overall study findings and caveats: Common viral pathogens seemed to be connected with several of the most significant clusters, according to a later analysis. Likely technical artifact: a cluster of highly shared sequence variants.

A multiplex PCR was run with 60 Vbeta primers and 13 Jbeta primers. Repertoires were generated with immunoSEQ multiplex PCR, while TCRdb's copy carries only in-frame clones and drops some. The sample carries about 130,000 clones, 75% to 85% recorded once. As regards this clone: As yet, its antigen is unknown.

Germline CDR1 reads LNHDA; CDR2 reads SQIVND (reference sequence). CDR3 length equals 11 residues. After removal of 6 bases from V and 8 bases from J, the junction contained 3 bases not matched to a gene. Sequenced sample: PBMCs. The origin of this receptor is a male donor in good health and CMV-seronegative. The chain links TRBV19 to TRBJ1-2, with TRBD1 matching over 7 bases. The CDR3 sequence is CASRTGVGYTF. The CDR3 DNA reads TGTGCCAGTAGAACAGGGGTCGGCTACACCTTC. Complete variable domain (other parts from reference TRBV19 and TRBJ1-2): DGGITQSPKYLFRKEGQNVTLSCEQNLNHDAMYWYRQDPGQGLRLIYYSQIVNDFQKGDIAEGYSVSREKKESFPLTVTSAQKNPTAFYLCASRTGVGYTFGSGTRLTVV.